A single sample gave rise to the 27 T cell receptor beta chains below, sequenced in a study of cytomegalovirus exposure and HLA in healthy donors. Amplification used 60 Vbeta primers and 13 Jbeta primers. Only in-frame clones appear in the TCRdb table, and some are missing; sequencing was by immunoSEQ multiplex PCR. The sample records 100,000 to 150,000 clones, 70% to 85% being singletons. Material: PBMCs. The receptors stem from a woman aged 45-59 years in good health and CMV-seronegative.

The gene calls are TRBV7-2 and TRBJ2-7, with TRBD2 matching over 14 bases. CDR1 is SGHTA and CDR2 is FQGNSA in the germline V gene. The length of the CDR3 is 16 residues. V lost 5 bases and J lost 5; bases outside the gene matches: 8. The CDR3 DNA reads TGTGCCAGCAGCCTCCGACTAGCGGGAGGGCCTGACGAGCAGTACTTC. This encodes CASSLRLAGGPDEQYF.

The rearrangement uses TRBV6-1 and TRBJ1-2; D not certain. CDR1 is MNHNS, CDR2 SASEGT, per germline. V was clipped by 2 bases and J by 2 bases, with 15 bases between them. The CDR3 covers 16 residues. CDR3 loop: CASSESGSSPNYGYTF. The CDR3 bases are TGTGCCAGCAGTGAATCGGGGTCTAGTCCCAACTATGGCTACACCTTC.

A remark on this clone: The junction shows a germline mismatch at one end, possibly a read error. The rearrangement uses TRBV11-3 and TRBJ2-7; no clear D. CDR1 and CDR2 (germline): SGHNT, YENEEA. The CDR3 is 12 residues long. The CDR3 coding sequence is TGTGCCAGCAGCATAGACAATGACGAGCAGTACTTC. Translating gives CASSIDNDEQYF. Combining the CDR3 with reference TRBV11-3 and TRBJ2-7 gives the whole variable domain EAGVVQSPRYKIIEKKQPVAFWCNPISGHNTLYWYLQNLGQGPELLIRYENEEAVDDSQLPKDRFSAERLKGVDSTLKIQPAELGDSAVYLCASSIDNDEQYFGPGTRLTVT.

The chain combines TRBV19 with TRBJ2-7, with 7 bases identical to TRBD2. The CDR3 runs 14 residues. The junction had 10 bases not matched to a gene; V was cut back by 4 bases and J by 7 bases. CDR1 is LNHDA and CDR2 is SQIVND in the germline V gene (reference sequence). CDR3 loop: CASSTWTREEEQYF. DNA for the CDR3: TGTGCCAGTAGTACCTGGACCCGGGAGGAGGAGCAGTACTTC.

The chain is built from TRBV2 and TRBJ2-7, with D unclear. Germline V gene data show CDR1 as SNHLY and CDR2 as FYNNEI. The CDR3 runs to 13 residues. Trimming removed 5 bases from V and 5 bases from J, with 13 bases in between. The CDR3 is CASSPRIRDEQYF. The CDR3 DNA follows: TGTGCCAGCAGTCCTCGCATTAGAGACGAGCAGTACTTC.

V and J are TRBV2 and TRBJ1-6; TRBD1 is a possible D gene (6 bases). The germline V gene has CDR1 SNHLY and CDR2 FYNNEI. The V gene lost 8 bases and the J gene lost 8 bases, with 16 bases spanning the gap. This CDR3 has 14 residues. CDR3 sequence (DNA): TGTGCCAGCGAATGGGACACGGCGGATTCACCCCTCCACTTT. Translation: CASEWDTADSPLHF.

The chain recombines TRBV4-2 with TRBJ2-7, with TRBD2 matching 8 bases. This CDR3 is built from 14 residues. The germline CDR1 and CDR2 sequences are LGHNA and YNFKEQ. V dropped 2 bases and J dropped 2; count of bases not matched to a gene: 2. The CDR3 DNA reads as TGTGCCAGCAGCCAACCGGGGGGGGCCTACGAGCAGTACTTC. Its translation: CASSQPGGAYEQYF.

Worth noting for this clone: At one end the junction does not follow the germline gene, possibly because of a read error. J is TRBJ2-1 and V is TRBV7-7; D might be TRBD2 (6 bases). Germline V gene lookup returns CDR1 SSHAT and CDR2 FNYEAQ (reference sequence). There are 13 residues in the CDR3. CDR3 nucleotides: TGTGCTAGCAGCTTAAAGGGTGCTAGCGCCCAGTTCTTC. As protein: CASSLKGASAQFF.

This chain links TRBV7-2 with TRBJ2-2, with TRBD1 as a possible D gene (5 bases). The CDR3 is 16 residues long. In germline, CDR1 is SGHTA, CDR2 FQGNSA. The V and J ends lost 5 bases and 7 bases respectively, with 20 bases between them. The CDR3 loop reads CASSLPGRAWGGELFF. The CDR3 DNA reads TGTGCCAGCAGCCTTCCGGGCAGGGCATGGGGCGGGGAGCTGTTTTTT. Filled out from reference TRBV7-2 and TRBJ2-2, the complete variable domain reads GAGVSQSPSNKVTEKGKDVELRCDPISGHTALYWYRQSLGQGLEFLIYFQGNSAPDKSGLPSDRFSAERTGGSVSTLTIQRTQQEDSAVYLCASSLPGRAWGGELFFGEGSRLTVL.

The V and J genes are TRBV6-1 and TRBJ1-2; tentative D call: TRBD1 (6 bases). The germline CDR1 and CDR2 sequences are MNHNS and SASEGT. The length of the CDR3 is 14 residues. Trimming pared 3 bases from V and 2 bases from J, leaving 10 bases between. The CDR3 is CASSDRGSNYGYTF. The CDR3 bases are TGTGCCAGCAGTGACAGGGGTTCGAACTATGGCTACACCTTC.

The rearrangement links TRBV2 to TRBJ2-1, with D possibly being TRBD2 (6 bases). The CDR3 loop spans 16 amino acids. Germline loops: CDR1 SNHLY, CDR2 FYNNEI. V was pared by 3 bases and J by 5 bases, with 17 bases between. Written as DNA, the CDR3 is TGTGCCAGCAGTGACCTGGGACTTGGTGAGGACAATGAGCAGTTCTTC. Translation: CASSDLGLGEDNEQFF.

J is TRBJ2-2 and V is TRBV5-1; 10 nucleotides match TRBD1. The CDR3 is made up of 17 amino acids. Per germline, CDR1 SGHRS and CDR2 YFSETQ. V trimming: 0 bases; J trimming: 5 bases; junction bases outside the gene matches: 7. In nucleotides, the CDR3 is TGCGCCAGCAGCTTGGGACAGGGGGCGGTAGGAACCGGGGAGCTGTTTTTT. Its translation is CASSLGQGAVGTGELFF. Combining the CDR3 with reference TRBV5-1 and TRBJ2-2 gives the whole variable domain KAGVTQTPRYLIKTRGQQVTLSCSPISGHRSVSWYQQTPGQGLQFLFEYFSETQRNKGNFPGRFSGRQFSNSRSEMNVSTLELGDSALYLCASSLGQGAVGTGELFFGEGSRLTVL.

The chain employs TRBV4-1 and TRBJ2-7; a weak D match, TRBD1 (6 bases). V lost 4 bases and J lost 5, with 12 bases in between. This CDR3 is built from 13 residues. From germline, CDR1 is MGHRA and CDR2 YSYEKL. CDR3 bases: TGCGCCAGCAGCCGATCAGGGGTCGACGAGCAGTACTTC. Encoded protein: CASSRSGVDEQYF.

The chain links TRBV19 to TRBJ2-2, with a tentative D call TRBD2 (5 bases). CDR3 length: 12 amino acids. The V end was cut by 7 bases, the J end by 10 bases, with 13 bases between. The germline CDR1 and CDR2 sequences are LNHDA and SQIVND (reference sequence). Here the CDR3 reads CASTSASKELFF. DNA of the CDR3: TGTGCCAGTACCTCGGCTAGCAAGGAGCTGTTTTTT.

This chain connects TRBV6-6 to TRBJ2-2; no clear D. The V end lost 6 bases, the J end lost 0 bases, and 11 bases lay between the germline ends. This CDR3 has 15 residues. Germline values: CDR1 MNHNY, CDR2 SVGAGI (reference sequence). The CDR3 sequence is CASRHPRSNTGELFF. DNA for the CDR3: TGTGCCAGCAGACACCCACGTTCGAACACCGGGGAGCTGTTTTTT.

This clone was seen more than once but under ten times. The rearrangement joins TRBV6-5 to TRBJ2-1, with 11 bases matching TRBD1. The CDR3 has 15 amino acids. After removal of 6 bases from V and 5 bases from J, the junction contained 6 bases not matched to a gene. Germline CDR1 and CDR2: MNHEY and SVGAGI. The CDR3 spells CASREDRGRDNEQFF. CDR3 DNA sequence: TGTGCCAGCAGAGAGGACAGGGGGCGGGACAATGAGCAGTTCTTC.

The genes are TRBV7-2 and TRBJ2-5; TRBD2 aligns across 11 bases. Near its end, the DNA agrees better with TRBJ2-7, so the J call may be wrong. The V gene's germline CDR1 is SGHTA and CDR2 FQGNSA. The CDR3 sequence is 16 residues long. The CDR3 DNA reads as TGTGCCAGCAGCCCTTTAGCGGGAGGGGGCCCCTACGAGCAGTACTTC. Its translation: CASSPLAGGGPYEQYF.

This clone was counted a single time. V and J are TRBV5-1 and TRBJ2-2, with no clear D. The V gene's germline CDR1 is SGHRS and CDR2 YFSETQ. The germline V and J ends were trimmed by 4 bases and 0 bases, with 4 bases remaining between them. The CDR3 is 13 amino acids. CDR3 in DNA: TGCGCCAGCAGCGGGCCGAACACCGGGGAGCTGTTTTTT. Translated, it gives CASSGPNTGELFF.

V and J are TRBV28 and TRBJ2-7, with 11 bases matching TRBD1. The germline V gene encodes CDR1 MDHEN and CDR2 SYDVKM. Unmatched junction bases numbered 9, after V lost 5 bases and J lost 0 bases. This CDR3 has 17 residues. CDR3 coding DNA: TGTGCCAGCAGTAGTCCCGGGACAGGGGGAAGCTCCTACGAGCAGTACTTC. As protein: CASSSPGTGGSSYEQYF.

Turning to this clone: A read error may account for a junction end that differs from germline. The V gene is TRBV7-9, the J gene TRBJ2-5; 9 bases fit TRBD1. The CDR3 covers 16 residues. Germline V gene lookup returns CDR1 SEHNR and CDR2 FQNEAQ (reference sequence). The CDR3 region is CSSSSKRTGEEETQYF. CDR3 nucleotides: TGTTCCAGCAGCTCGAAGAGGACAGGGGAGGAAGAGACCCAGTACTTC.

This clone was counted only a few times. V is TRBV19 and J is TRBJ2-6; tentatively, D is TRBD2 (6 bases). CDR1 and CDR2 (germline): LNHDA, SQIVND (reference sequence). There are 15 residues in the CDR3. The ends were cut back, 3 bases at V and 0 bases at J, with 6 bases in the middle. This CDR3 reads CASSMRGSGANVLTF. Here the CDR3 DNA reads TGTGCCAGTAGTATGCGGGGCTCTGGGGCCAACGTCCTGACTTTC.

This clone came up once. The chain is built from TRBV30 and TRBJ2-4, with 12 bases matching TRBD1. Germline CDR1 GTSNPN, CDR2 SVGIG (reference sequence). The CDR3 is made up of 13 amino acids. V was clipped by 5 bases and J by 7 bases; unmatched bases: 3. The CDR3 protein is CAWGGQGANIQYF. The CDR3 bases are TGTGCCTGGGGGGGACAGGGGGCTAACATTCAGTACTTC.

V gene TRBV19 combines with J gene TRBJ2-1; TRBD2 agrees at 8 bases. The V and J ends lost 9 bases and 4 bases, in that order; junction bases with no gene match: 8. This CDR3 spans 14 amino acids. Germline V lookup: CDR1 LNHDA, CDR2 SQIVND (reference sequence). CDR3 sequence: CARGGRRAYNEQFF. The CDR3 DNA reads as TGTGCCAGAGGCGGGAGGAGAGCTTACAATGAGCAGTTCTTC.

The chain links TRBV2 to TRBJ1-5; possibly TRBD1 for D (5 bases). V lost 7 bases and J lost 5, with 12 bases in between. The germline CDR1 and CDR2 sequences are SNHLY and FYNNEI. The CDR3 consists of 13 residues. The chain's CDR3 is CASTREEDQPQHF. As DNA, the CDR3 is TGTGCCAGCACCAGGGAGGAGGATCAGCCCCAGCATTTT.

The V and J genes are TRBV2 and TRBJ1-1, with 8 nucleotides matching TRBD1. CDR1 is SNHLY and CDR2 is FYNNEI in the germline V gene. J gave up 11 bases and V 1 base, and 9 bases lay outside the gene matches. This CDR3 has 14 residues. CDR3 residues: CASSEGTGQVLAFF. The CDR3 DNA reads TGTGCCAGCAGTGAAGGTACGGGACAGGTCCTCGCTTTCTTT.

This clone has more than one count but fewer than ten. CDR3 bases: TGTGCCAGCAGCCAAGATCTCGACAGGGGTAATTCACCCCTCCACTTT. Translated: CASSQDLDRGNSPLHF. The chain links TRBV4-2 to TRBJ1-6; TRBD1 agrees at 8 bases. Germline loops: CDR1 LGHNA, CDR2 YNFKEQ. Trimming took 0 bases from V and 6 from J; bases not matched to a gene: 4. The CDR3 is 16 amino acids.

This clone has only a few counts. The gene calls are TRBV7-9 and TRBJ2-1; 8 bases line up with TRBD2. Germline lookup yields CDR1 SEHNR and CDR2 FQNEAQ (reference sequence). This CDR3 is built from 15 residues. V lost 5 bases, J lost 7 bases, and 10 bases stayed unmatched. The CDR3 reads CASSPGLVARNEQFF. The CDR3 DNA sequence: TGTGCCAGCAGCCCGGGACTAGTTGCACGGAATGAGCAGTTCTTC.